The next 7 T cell receptor beta chains were all read from a single sample in a study of blood T cell repertoires in COVID-19. Using immunoSEQ multiplex PCR, the repertoire was profiled, and TCRdb retains in-frame clones only, with some absent. The table shows 100,000 to 150,000 clones, with about 82% occurring only once. Sequencing input: peripheral blood. The receptors originated from a human donor in a cohort sampled during active COVID-19.

The chain is built from TRBV5-1 and TRBJ1-1; D is undetermined. V lost 4 bases to trimming and J lost 0 bases, with 16 bases between them. The V gene's germline CDR1 is SGHRS and CDR2 YFSETQ. The CDR3 totals 16 residues. The CDR3, as DNA: TGCGCCAGCAGCGTATCAAAGGACTGGCTGAACACTGAAGCTTTCTTT. It codes for CASSVSKDWLNTEAFF.

The genes are TRBV6-5 and TRBJ2-3; 10 nucleotides line up with TRBD1. The V gene's germline CDR1 is MNHEY and CDR2 SVGAGI. The CDR3 has 15 amino acids. V lost 7 bases and J lost 4; bases outside the gene matches: 8. This chain's CDR3 is CASNDRGRRSDTQYF. CDR3 nucleotide sequence: TGTGCCAGCAACGACAGGGGGCGCAGGTCAGATACGCAGTATTTT.

The J gene is TRBJ2-1, the V gene TRBV18, with 10 bases matching TRBD2. This CDR3 is built from 16 residues. The germline V gene has CDR1 KGHSH and CDR2 LQKENI. With 3 bases clipped from V and 5 bases from J, the junction kept 7 bases outside the gene matches. The CDR3 region has the DNA TGTGCCAGCTCACCGTCTCTAGCGGGAGTGGACAATGAGCAGTTCTTC. Its translation is CASSPSLAGVDNEQFF.

The chain carries TRBV5-5 and TRBJ2-1; 11 bases are a match to TRBD2. Germline trimming cut 1 base from V and 6 bases from J; bases unmatched to any gene: 3. The length of the CDR3 is 15 residues. Germline CDR1 and CDR2: SGHKS and YYEKEE (reference sequence). This CDR3 is CASSLFLAGGNEQFF. Here the CDR3 DNA reads TGTGCCAGCAGCTTGTTCCTAGCGGGAGGCAATGAGCAGTTCTTC.

The rearrangement links TRBV2 to TRBJ2-1; tentatively, D is TRBD2 (5 bases). CDR1 and CDR2 from the germline V gene are SNHLY and FYNNEI. This CDR3 has 14 residues. The V end lost 6 bases, the J end lost 0 bases, and 9 bases lay between the germline ends. CDR3: CASRRLISYNEQFF. CDR3 DNA: TGTGCCAGCAGGAGACTAATCTCCTACAATGAGCAGTTCTTC.

The gene calls are TRBV28 and TRBJ1-5, with TRBD1 identical over 10 bases. CDR3 length equals 15 residues. The germline V gene encodes CDR1 MDHEN and CDR2 SYDVKM. V lost 7 bases, J lost 7 bases, and 10 bases stayed unmatched. Here the CDR3 reads CASKGSTGGGQPQHF. Written as DNA, the CDR3 is TGTGCCAGCAAGGGGTCGACAGGGGGCGGACAGCCCCAGCATTTT.

The chain combines TRBV6-1 with TRBJ2-3; no clear D. The germline gives CDR1 MNHNS, CDR2 SASEGT. The germline V and J ends were trimmed by 3 bases and 2 bases, with 9 bases remaining between them. This CDR3 region has 14 residues. CDR3 DNA: TGTGCCAGCAGTGAGACAACCTACACAGATACGCAGTATTTT. Translation: CASSETTYTDTQYF.